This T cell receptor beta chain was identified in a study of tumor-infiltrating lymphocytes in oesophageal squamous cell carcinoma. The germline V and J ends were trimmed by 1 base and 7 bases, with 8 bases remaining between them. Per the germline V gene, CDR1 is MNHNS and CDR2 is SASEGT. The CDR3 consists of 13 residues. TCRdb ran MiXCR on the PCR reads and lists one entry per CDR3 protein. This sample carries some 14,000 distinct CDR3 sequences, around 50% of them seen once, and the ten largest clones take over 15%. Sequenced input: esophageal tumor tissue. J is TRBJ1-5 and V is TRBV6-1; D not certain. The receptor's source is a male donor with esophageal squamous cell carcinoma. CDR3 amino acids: CASSEGGIQPQHF. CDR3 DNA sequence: TGTGCCAGCAGTGAAGGGGGTATCCAGCCCCAGCATTTT.